This TCR beta chain was documented in a study of vaccination and CD4 T cells after COVID-19. Study in general: Convalescent patients gave post-COVID blood a median about 110 days post-diagnosis, range 35 to 161. Post-vaccine sampling followed dose two by a median roughly 76 days (range 14 to 241).

The CDR3 runs to 18 residues. V lost 3 bases to trimming and J lost 1 base; unmatched junction nucleotides: 7. CDR1 is SGHRS, CDR2 YFSETQ, per germline. Via MiXCR, TCRdb re-called the PCR reads, giving one row per CDR3 protein. The profile shows some 29,000 distinct CDR3 sequences, around 53% of them singletons. The sample's time point: late sampling 161 to 241 days after vaccination in a few convalescent patients. The chain joins TRBV5-1 to TRBJ2-3; 14 bases are shared with TRBD2. This receptor was taken from a human donor who had recovered from COVID-19. Sample: CD4+ T cells from blood, taken about 7 months after SARS-CoV-2 vaccination. The CDR3 region is CASSSARGLAGGTDTQYF. For the CDR3, the DNA is TGCGCCAGCAGCTCGGCGAGGGGACTAGCGGGAGGCACAGATACGCAGTATTTT.